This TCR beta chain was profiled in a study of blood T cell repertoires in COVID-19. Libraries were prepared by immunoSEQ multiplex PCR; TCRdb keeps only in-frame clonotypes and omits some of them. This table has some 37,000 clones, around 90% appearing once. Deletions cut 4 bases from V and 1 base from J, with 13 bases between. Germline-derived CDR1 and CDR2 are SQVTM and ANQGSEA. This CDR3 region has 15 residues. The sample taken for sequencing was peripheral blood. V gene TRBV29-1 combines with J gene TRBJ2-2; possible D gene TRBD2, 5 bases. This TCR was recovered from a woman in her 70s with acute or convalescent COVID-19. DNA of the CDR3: TGCAGCGTTGTGCGGGCGGAACGGAACACCGGGGAGCTGTTTTTT. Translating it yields CSVVRAERNTGELFF.